This passage covers 2 T cell receptor beta chains from one sample sequenced in a study of blood T cell repertoires in COVID-19. Clones were sequenced by immunoSEQ multiplex PCR, and TCRdb holds only the in-frame ones, with some missing. In the table there are 470,000 or so clones, around 85% of which are singletons. Sequencing was carried out using peripheral blood. The source of these receptors is a human donor in a cohort sampled during active COVID-19.

This clone was picked up one time. The V and J genes are TRBV7-2 and TRBJ2-7; D may be TRBD1 (6 bases). The V gene lost 5 bases and the J gene lost 2 bases, with 13 bases spanning the gap. Germline CDR1 is SGHTA and CDR2 is FQGNSA. The CDR3 is 14 residues long. The CDR3 DNA reads as TGTGCCAGCAGCCTAGATCGGACAGCCTACGAGCAGTACTTC. It encodes CASSLDRTAYEQYF.

The J gene is TRBJ1-2, the V gene TRBV19; 7 nucleotides match TRBD1. The CDR3 runs 15 residues. Germline CDR1 reads LNHDA; CDR2 reads SQIVND (reference sequence). V trimming: 3 bases; J trimming: 2 bases; junction bases outside the gene matches: 6. In DNA form, the CDR3 reads TGTGCCAGTAGTATCACCGGGACAGCCAACTATGGCTACACCTTC. Protein sequence: CASSITGTANYGYTF. The variable domain in full, completed from reference TRBV19 and TRBJ1-2, reads DGGITQSPKYLFRKEGQNVTLSCEQNLNHDAMYWYRQDPGQGLRLIYYSQIVNDFQKGDIAEGYSVSREKKESFPLTVTSAQKNPTAFYLCASSITGTANYGYTFGSGTRLTVV.